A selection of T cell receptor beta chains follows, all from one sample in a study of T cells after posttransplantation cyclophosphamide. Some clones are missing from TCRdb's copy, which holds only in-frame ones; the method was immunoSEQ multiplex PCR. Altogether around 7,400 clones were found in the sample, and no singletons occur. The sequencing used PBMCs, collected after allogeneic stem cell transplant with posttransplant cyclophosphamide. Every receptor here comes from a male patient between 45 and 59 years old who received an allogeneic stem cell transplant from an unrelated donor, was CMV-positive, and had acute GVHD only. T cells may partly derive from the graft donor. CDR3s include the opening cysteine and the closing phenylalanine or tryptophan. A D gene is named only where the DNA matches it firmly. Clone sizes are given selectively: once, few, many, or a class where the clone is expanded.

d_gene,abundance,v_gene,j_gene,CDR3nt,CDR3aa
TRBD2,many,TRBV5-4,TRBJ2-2,TGTGCCAGCAGCTCTAAGCGGGGAGACACCGGGGAGCTGTTTTTT,CASSSKRGDTGELFF
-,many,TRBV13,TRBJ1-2,TGTGCCAGCAGCCCATTCCCGACAGAACTTAACTATGGCTACACCTTC,CASSPFPTELNYGYTF
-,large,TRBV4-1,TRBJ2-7,TGCGCCAGCAGCCAGGTAGAGGGTACCGACGAGCAGTACTTC,CASSQVEGTDEQYF
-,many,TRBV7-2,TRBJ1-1,TGTGCCAGCAGCTGGGCGGGGGAAACTGAAGCTTTCTTT,CASSWAGETEAFF
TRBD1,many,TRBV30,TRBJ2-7,TGTGCCTGGAGCCGGGACAGTACCTCCTACGAGCAGTACTTC,CAWSRDSTSYEQYF
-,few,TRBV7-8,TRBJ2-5,TGTGCCAGCAGTGTTGGTAGCCTGCAGATCCAGTACTTC,CASSVGSLQIQYF
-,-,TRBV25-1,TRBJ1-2,TGTGCCAGCAGTGAACCTGGGAGGTATGGCTACACCTTC,CASSEPGRYGYTF
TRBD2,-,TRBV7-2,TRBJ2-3,TGTGCCAGCAGCTCCGCAGCGGGGGGGCCGTGGGATACGCAGTATTTT,CASSSAAGGPWDTQYF
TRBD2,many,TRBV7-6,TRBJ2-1,TGTGCCAGCAGCAAACCGGGGGGTTCCTACAATGAGCAGTTCTTC,CASSKPGGSYNEQFF
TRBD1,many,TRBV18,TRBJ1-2,TGTGCCAGCTCAACGGGCCCCAGGGGGAATGGCTACACCTTC,CASSTGPRGNGYTF
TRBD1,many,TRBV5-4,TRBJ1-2,TGTGCCAGCAGCTTGGTGGCGAGACAGGGAAAAGGCTACACCTTC,CASSLVARQGKGYTF
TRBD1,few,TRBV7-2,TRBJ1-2,TGTGCCAGCAGCTGGACAGGTTGGGGCTACACCTTC,CASSWTGWGYTF
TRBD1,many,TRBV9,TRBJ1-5,TGTGCCAGCAGCGCCTCAGGGGGTCAGCCCCAGCATTTT,CASSASGGQPQHF
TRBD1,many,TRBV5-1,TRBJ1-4,TGCGCCAGCAGCTTAGGAGGGGGCGTTGAAAAACTGTTTTTT,CASSLGGGVEKLFF
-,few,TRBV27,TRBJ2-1,TGTGCCAGCAGTTTAAAGGACAGCAACAATGAGCAGTTCTTC,CASSLKDSNNEQFF
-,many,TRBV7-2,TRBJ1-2,TGTGCCAGCAGCTTATATGGGGGGAATAACTATGGCTACACCTTC,CASSLYGGNNYGYTF
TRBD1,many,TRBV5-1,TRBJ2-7,TGCGCCAGCAGGTCCGGGACAGGGAGGTACGAGCAGTACTTC,CASRSGTGRYEQYF
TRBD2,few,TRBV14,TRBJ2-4,TGTGCCAGCAGTCGTACTAGCGGGGGGGCATGGAACATTCAGTACTTC,CASSRTSGGAWNIQYF
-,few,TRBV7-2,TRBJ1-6,TGTGCCAGCAGCTTAGTAGAGGGGGGGAATTCACCCCTCCACTTT,CASSLVEGGNSPLHF
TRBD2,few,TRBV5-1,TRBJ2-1,TGCGCCAGCAGCCCAGCCCGGGGGGGGTTGGGTGAGCAGTTCTTC,CASSPARGGLGEQFF
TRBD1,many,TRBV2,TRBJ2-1,TGTGCCAGCAGTGACGACAGGGGCTTCAACAATGAGCAGTTCTTC,CASSDDRGFNNEQFF
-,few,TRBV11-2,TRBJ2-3,TGTGCCAGCAGCTTACAGGCGTACGGCACAGATACGCAGTATTTT,CASSLQAYGTDTQYF
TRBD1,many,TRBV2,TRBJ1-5,TGTGCCAGCAGTAGGACAGGGGGCAATCAGCCCCAGCATTTT,CASSRTGGNQPQHF
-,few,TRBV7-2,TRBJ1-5,TGTGCCAGCAGCTCGTTCGGGGATAGCAATCAGCCCCAGCATTTT,CASSSFGDSNQPQHF
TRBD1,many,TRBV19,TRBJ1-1,TGTGCCAGCCGGGACAGGGGGCGAGGGAACACTGAAGCTTTCTTT,CASRDRGRGNTEAFF
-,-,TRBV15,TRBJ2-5,TGTGCCACCATCGGCGAGGGAAGCGGAGAGACCCAGTACTTC,CATIGEGSGETQYF
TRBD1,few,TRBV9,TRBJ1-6,TGTGCCAGCAGTGGACAGGGATATTCACCCCTCCACTTT,CASSGQGYSPLHF
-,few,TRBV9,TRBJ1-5,TGTGCCAGCAGCGTAGACGGCGGGGAGGATCAGCCCCAGCATTTT,CASSVDGGEDQPQHF
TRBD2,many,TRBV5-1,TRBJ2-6,TGCGCCAGCAGCTTTTCCAGCGGGGTAGGTGGGGCCAACGTCCTGACTTTC,CASSFSSGVGGANVLTF
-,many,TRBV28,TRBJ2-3,TGTGCCAGCAGTTTACCTAGCACAGATACGCAGTATTTT,CASSLPSTDTQYF
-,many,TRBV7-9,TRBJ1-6,TGTGCCAGCAGCTTCGACACCAATAATTCACCCCTCCACTTT,CASSFDTNNSPLHF
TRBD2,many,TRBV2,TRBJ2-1,TGTGCCAGCAGTGAAGTTAGACTAGCGGGACGGAATGAGCAGTTCTTC,CASSEVRLAGRNEQFF
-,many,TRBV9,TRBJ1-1,TGTGCCAGCAGCGTAGTGGACAGCTACACTGAAGCTTTCTTT,CASSVVDSYTEAFF
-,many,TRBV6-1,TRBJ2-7,TGTGCCAGCAGTGACCCGATGATCCCGGTCGAGCAGTACTTC,CASSDPMIPVEQYF
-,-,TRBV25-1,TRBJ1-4,TGTGCCAGCAGTGATACTCGCGGGGCGAGTAATGAAAAACTGTTTTTT,CASSDTRGASNEKLFF
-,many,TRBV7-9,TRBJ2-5,TGTGCCAGCAGCCCCTGGCGGGTCGCGCAAGAGACCCAGTACTTC,CASSPWRVAQETQYF
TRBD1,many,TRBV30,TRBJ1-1,TGTGCTTGGAGTGACAGGGGGGCTTTCTTT,CAWSDRGAFF
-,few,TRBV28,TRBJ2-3,TGTGCCAGCAGTTCCACACCCCGAGGAGGTACGCAGTATTTT,CASSSTPRGGTQYF
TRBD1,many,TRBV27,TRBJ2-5,TGTGCCAGCAGTCTTACAGGGGAGGAGACCCAGTACTTC,CASSLTGEETQYF
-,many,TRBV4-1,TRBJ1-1,TGCGCCAGCAGCCAAGCACCGGATTCCGACTTAGAAGCTTTCTTT,CASSQAPDSDLEAFF
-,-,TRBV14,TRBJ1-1,TGTGCCAGCAGCCAAGTGTGGAGGCAGTCGAACACTGAAGCTTTCTTT,CASSQVWRQSNTEAFF
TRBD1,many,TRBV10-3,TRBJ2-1,TGTGCCATCAGTGGGGGGACAGGGACATGGGAGCAGTTCTTC,CAISGGTGTWEQFF
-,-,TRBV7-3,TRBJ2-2,TGTGCCAGCAGCTCAGGGGTGGGGACCGGGGAGCTGTTTTTT,CASSSGVGTGELFF
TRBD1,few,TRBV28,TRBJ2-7,TGTGCCAGCAGCAGTGGGGGACAGGGGGGATCCTACGAGCAGTACTTC,CASSSGGQGGSYEQYF
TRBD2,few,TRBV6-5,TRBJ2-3,TGTGCCAGCAGTCCCCCGGGGGGTACGCAGTATTTT,CASSPPGGTQYF
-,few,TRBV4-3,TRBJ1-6,TGCGCCAGCAGCCAAGAGGGGAGGAATTCACCCCTCCACTTT,CASSQEGRNSPLHF
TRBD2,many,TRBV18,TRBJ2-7,TGTGCCAGCTCCCCTCCGGGGGGACTAGCTATGGTCCACGAGCAGTACTTC,CASSPPGGLAMVHEQYF